The 21 T cell receptor beta chains reported below all come from one sample, sequenced in a study of T cell responses to AZD1222 COVID-19 vaccine. Sequencing used immunoSEQ multiplex PCR; TCRdb keeps in-frame clones, though not all of them. The repertoire has approximately 150,000 clones, about nine tenths of them found once; the top ten carry less than 2.5%. Sequenced here: peripheral blood, sampled on day 0 of AZD1222 vaccination. These receptors were collected from an adult in good health.

The chain is built from TRBV24-1 and TRBJ2-7; TRBD2 matches at 7 bases. The CDR3 loop spans 16 amino acids. V was pared by 4 bases and J by 0 bases, with 8 bases of the junction left unmatched. Germline loops: CDR1 KGHDR, CDR2 SFDVKD. The CDR3 DNA follows: TGTGCCACCAGTGACACGACTAGCAAGAGCTCCTACGAGCAGTACTTC. Translated: CATSDTTSKSSYEQYF.

The V and J genes are TRBV14 and TRBJ2-1; 12 nucleotides agree with TRBD2. The J segment lost 12 bases and the V segment lost 4 bases, leaving 16 bases of the junction unmatched. This CDR3 comprises 17 residues. CDR1 and CDR2 (germline): SGHDN, FVKESK. This CDR3 reads CASSLQSRTSGNHRQFF. The CDR3 nucleotides are TGTGCCAGCAGCCTTCAATCTCGGACTAGCGGGAACCATCGGCAGTTCTTC.

The chain uses TRBV19 and TRBJ1-5; no clear D gene. The CDR3 is 12 amino acids. Per the germline V gene, CDR1 is LNHDA and CDR2 is SQIVND (reference sequence). The ends were cut back, 4 bases at V and 5 bases at J, with 6 bases in the middle. In DNA form, the CDR3 reads TGTGCCAGTAGTACCTACGATCAGCCCCAGCATTTT. This codes for CASSTYDQPQHF.

The V call is TRBV21-1, the J call TRBJ2-1; the table names TRBD1, a call not compared with the DNA. TRBV21-1 is tagged as a pseudogene. The CDR3 is 14 amino acids. CDR3 protein: CASSRQGSQDEQFF. CDR3 sequence (DNA): TGTGCCAGCAGCAGACAGGGTAGTCAAGATGAGCAGTTCTTC.

This clone was detected only once. This chain uses TRBV19 with TRBJ1-5; D unresolved. The length of the CDR3 is 14 residues. The germline V gene has CDR1 LNHDA and CDR2 SQIVND (reference sequence). The V gene lost 3 bases and the J gene lost 4 bases, with 10 bases spanning the gap. The CDR3 region is CASSIGLMNQPQHF. CDR3 bases: TGTGCCAGTAGTATCGGCCTGATGAATCAGCCCCAGCATTTT.

This clone was picked up a small number of times. The chain has TRBV18 and TRBJ2-2; D unresolved. This CDR3 is 12 amino acids long. Germline V CDR1 and CDR2: KGHSH, LQKENI. With 1 base removed from V and 4 bases from J, the gap between germline ends came to 1 base. CDR3 nucleotide sequence: TGTGCCAGCTCACCACTCACCGGGGAGCTGTTTTTT. Its protein is CASSPLTGELFF. The complete variable domain, with remaining parts taken from reference TRBV18 and TRBJ2-2, reads NAGVMQNPRHLVRRRGQEARLRCSPMKGHSHVYWYRQLPEEGLKFMVYLQKENIIDESGMPKERFSAEFPKEGPSILRIQQVVRGDSAAYFCASSPLTGELFFGEGSRLTVL.

J is TRBJ2-1 and V is TRBV28; TRBD1 or TRBD2 may be the D gene (6 bases each). Germline V gives CDR1 MDHEN, CDR2 SYDVKM. V lost 7 bases, J lost 7 bases, and 14 bases lay in between. CDR3 length: 13 amino acids. In nucleotides, the CDR3 is TGTGCCAGCAAGGAGGGGGGATCGAATGAGCAGTTCTTC. Its translation: CASKEGGSNEQFF. The whole variable domain, remainder taken from reference TRBV28 and TRBJ2-1, is DVKVTQSSRYLVKRTGEKVFLECVQDMDHENMFWYRQDPGLGLRLIYFSYDVKMKEKGDIPEGYSVSREKKERFSLILESASTNQTSMYLCASKEGGSNEQFFGPGTRLTVL.

The V call is TRBV18, the J call TRBJ2-7; 9 bases line up with TRBD2. V gave up 2 bases and J gave up 4 bases; unmatched junction bases: 3. The CDR3 is made up of 14 amino acids. The germline V gene encodes CDR1 KGHSH and CDR2 LQKENI. The CDR3 bases are TGTGCCAGCTCACCAGATAGCGGGGGATACGAGCAGTACTTC. Translated, it gives CASSPDSGGYEQYF.

The chain has TRBV10-2 and TRBJ1-6; a weak D match, TRBD1 (6 bases). The CDR3 sequence is 16 residues long. Between the trimmed V and J ends, which lost 6 bases and 0 bases, there was a span of 12 bases. Germline loops: CDR1 WSHSY, CDR2 SAAADI. The CDR3 bases are TGCGCCAGCAGCCTAAGGGGGAGCTCCTATAATTCACCCCTCCACTTT. Its protein is CASSLRGSSYNSPLHF.

CDR3 amino acids: CASSLEIAGGYNEQFF. For the CDR3, the DNA is TGTGCCAGCAGCTTAGAGATAGCGGGAGGCTACAATGAGCAGTTCTTC. This rearrangement joins TRBV7-2 to TRBJ2-1; TRBD2 matches 10 bases. CDR1 and CDR2 from the germline V gene are SGHTA and FQGNSA. V trimming: 1 base; J trimming: 3 bases; junction bases outside the gene matches: 3. This CDR3 has 16 amino acids.

V and J are TRBV28 and TRBJ1-2; 9 bases fit TRBD1. The CDR3 length is 16 residues. From germline, CDR1 is MDHEN and CDR2 SYDVKM. J lost 4 bases, V lost 3 bases, and 9 bases had no gene match. The CDR3 here is CASSLPRDRVIYGYTF. The CDR3 DNA follows: TGTGCCAGCAGTTTGCCCCGGGACAGGGTTATCTATGGCTACACCTTC.

The V and J genes are TRBV6-6 and TRBJ2-1, with TRBD2 identical over 15 bases. This CDR3 comprises 17 residues. Germline CDR1 reads MNHNY; CDR2 reads SVGAGI (reference sequence). V shed 5 bases and J 5 bases; nucleotides not matched to a gene: 7. The CDR3 sequence: CASSRAGLAGGHNEQFF. As DNA, the CDR3 is TGTGCCAGCAGTCGAGCGGGACTAGCGGGAGGCCACAATGAGCAGTTCTTC.

The chain recombines TRBV7-8 with TRBJ2-5, with 9 bases fitting TRBD1. Losses at the gene ends were 4 bases for V and 3 bases for J; bases not matched to a gene: 3. The CDR3 has 14 residues. The germline V gene encodes CDR1 SGHVS and CDR2 FQNEAQ. CDR3 sequence (DNA): TGTGCCAGCAGCTCTTGGACAGGGGAAGAGACCCAGTACTTC. This sequence encodes CASSSWTGEETQYF.

The V call is TRBV4-3, the J call TRBJ1-4; D is perhaps TRBD1 (5 bases). The CDR3 contains 18 residues. The germline gives CDR1 LGHNA, CDR2 YSLEER. Trimming shortened V by 0 bases and J by 8 bases, and 22 bases separated the two germline ends. CDR3 region: CASSQDLLGAITVEKLFF. CDR3 DNA sequence: TGCGCCAGCAGCCAAGATTTGCTCGGGGCCATCACCGTGGAAAAACTGTTTTTT.

The chain is built from TRBV30 and TRBJ2-3; D perhaps matches TRBD2 (5 bases). The CDR3 totals 16 residues. CDR1 and CDR2 (germline): GTSNPN, SVGIG (reference sequence). The ends were cut back, 3 bases at V and 2 bases at J, with 18 bases in the middle. The CDR3 nucleotides read TGTGCCTGGAGCGTACGGACTCCCCTTTCCACAGATACGCAGTATTTT. The encoded protein is CAWSVRTPLSTDTQYF.

The rearrangement uses TRBV3-1 (or the pseudogene TRBV3-2) and TRBJ1-2; D unresolved. The germline V gene has CDR1 LGHDT and CDR2 YNNKEL (reference sequence). Trimming removed 4 bases at V and 5 bases at J, with 17 bases between. This CDR3 spans 15 amino acids. CDR3 in DNA: TGTGCCAGCAGCCGCGGCACGGCCAGTCCTTATGGCTACACCTTC. Translated: CASSRGTASPYGYTF.

V and J are TRBV6-2 or TRBV6-3 and TRBJ2-1, with D unresolved. This CDR3 has 11 residues. Between the trimmed V and J ends, which lost 4 bases and 4 bases, there was a span of 2 bases. CDR1 and CDR2 from the germline V gene are MNHEY and SVGEGT. The CDR3 sequence: CASSFYNEQFF. CDR3 in DNA: TGTGCCAGCAGTTTTTACAATGAGCAGTTCTTC.

This chain connects TRBV5-4 to TRBJ2-5; TRBD2 agrees at 8 bases. In germline, CDR1 is SGHNT, CDR2 YYREEE (reference sequence). The CDR3 is 15 residues long. The junction had 9 bases not matched to a gene; V was cut back by 3 bases and J by 5 bases. The CDR3 region is CASSSPQRERETQYF. CDR3 sequence (DNA): TGTGCCAGCAGCTCCCCTCAGCGGGAGAGGGAGACCCAGTACTTC. The full variable domain, with the rest looked up from reference TRBV5-4 and TRBJ2-5, is ETGVTQSPTHLIKTRGQQVTLRCSSQSGHNTVSWYQQALGQGPQFIFQYYREEENGRGNFPPRFSGLQFPNYSSELNVNALELDDSALYLCASSSPQRERETQYFGPGTRLLVL.

This clone was found once. V usage is TRBV19 and J usage is TRBJ2-7; TRBD1 or TRBD2 may be the D gene (5 bases each). The V gene's germline CDR1 is LNHDA and CDR2 SQIVND (reference sequence). Trimming removed 5 bases from V and 3 bases from J, with 20 bases in between. The length of the CDR3 is 16 residues. Here the CDR3 DNA reads TGTGCCAGTAGTTCCTCAAGGGGACGATCCCTCTACGAGCAGTACTTC. Protein sequence: CASSSSRGRSLYEQYF.

The chain has TRBV28 and TRBJ2-7, with D unresolved. The CDR3 contains 14 residues. Trimming removed 1 base from V and 5 bases from J, with 12 bases in between. Germline V lookup: CDR1 MDHEN, CDR2 SYDVKM. As DNA, the CDR3 is TGTGCCAGCAGTTTATCTCATCACGGTCACGAGCAGTACTTC. It is translated as CASSLSHHGHEQYF.

This chain uses TRBV4-1 with TRBJ2-5; D remains unclear. Looked up from germline, CDR1 is MGHRA and CDR2 is YSYEKL. The V and J ends lost 0 bases and 5 bases respectively, with 10 bases between them. The CDR3 loop spans 14 amino acids. The CDR3 loop reads CASSQDRQAETQYF. The CDR3 bases are TGCGCCAGCAGCCAAGATCGGCAGGCGGAGACCCAGTACTTC.